These T cell receptor beta chains were read from a single sample in a study of Graves' ophthalmopathy and Graves' hyperthyroidism. A single record per CDR3 protein comes from TCRdb applying MiXCR to the multiplex PCR reads. The data hold 500,000 to 600,000 distinct CDR3 sequences, with roughly 40% observed a single time. The sequenced material came from peripheral blood or thyroid tissue (not recorded which). The receptor set was obtained from an adult man with Graves' hyperthyroidism. The CDR3 runs from the conserved cysteine through the conserved F or W. D genes are given only for firm matches. The size field is filled for only some rows; it gives once, few, many or a size class.

TRBV29-1	TRBJ2-2	TRBD2	many	TGCAGCGGATCCTATAGCGGGAGGTCCACCGGGGAGCTGTTTTTT	CSGSYSGRSTGELFF
TRBV20-1	TRBJ2-2	-	-	TGCAGTGCTAGAGATCGGGGGAGGCGTGCCGGGGAGCTGTTTTTT	CSARDRGRRAGELFF
TRBV10-3	TRBJ1-1	-	many	TGTGCCATCAGTGACCCCCGGGAAGGGAACACTGAAGCTTTCTTT	CAISDPREGNTEAFF
TRBV20-1	TRBJ2-5	-	many	TGCAGTGGCCGATCCCCGGGGGAAGAGACCCAGTACTTC	CSGRSPGEETQYF
TRBV29-1	TRBJ2-1	-	few	TGCAGCGTTGAAGTACCGGTAGGGTGGAGGTCCTACAATGAGCAGTTCTTC	CSVEVPVGWRSYNEQFF
TRBV7-2	TRBJ2-7	-	many	TGTGCCAGCAGCTCCCTGGACGGCCAGCAGTACTTC	CASSSLDGQQYF
TRBV10-3	TRBJ2-5	-	many	TGTGCCATCATGATAAAGACCCAGTACTTC	CAIMIKTQYF
TRBV25-1	TRBJ2-5	TRBD2	many	TGTGCCAGCAGTCGGGGGGGGGAAGAGACCCAGTACTTC	CASSRGGEETQYF
TRBV9	TRBJ1-1	-	many	TGTGCCAGCAGCGACCGGTCGGGCATGAACACTGAAGCTTTCTTT	CASSDRSGMNTEAFF
TRBV5-1	TRBJ1-1	-	-	TGCGCCAGCAGCCGAAGACAGAGAAACACTGAAGCTTTCTTT	CASSRRQRNTEAFF
TRBV6-5	TRBJ2-7	-	-	TGTGCCATCAGTCACACACGGGGTCTCTACGAGCAGTACTTC	CAISHTRGLYEQYF
TRBV10-3	TRBJ2-5	TRBD2	many	TGTGCCATCAACAGGGATCCGGGACTAGCTGGGTGGGGACAAGAGACCCAGTACTTC	CAINRDPGLAGWGQETQYF
TRBV2	TRBJ2-5	TRBD2	many	TGTGCCAGCATCACCGGGAGGGGGAGGGAGACCCAGTACTTC	CASITGRGRETQYF
TRBV7-6	TRBJ2-6	TRBD2	-	TGTGCCACCAAACAGGGACTAGCGGGCCCTAGCATCTCTGGGGCCAACGTCCTGACTTTC	CATKQGLAGPSISGANVLTF
TRBV19	TRBJ1-1	TRBD1	many	TGTGCCAGTAGACACATGACAGGGGCTACGGCTTTCTTT	CASRHMTGATAFF
TRBV7-6	TRBJ1-1	-	many	TGTGCCAGCAGCTTATGGCCAGTGAACACTGAAGCTTTCTTT	CASSLWPVNTEAFF
TRBV29-1	TRBJ1-3	-	-	TGCAGCGTTGGTCCCCTCTCTGGAAACACCATATATTTT	CSVGPLSGNTIYF
TRBV7-9	TRBJ1-1	-	many	TGTGCCAGCAGCTACTCAGGGGCCGGCACTGAAGCTTTCTTT	CASSYSGAGTEAFF
TRBV7-2	TRBJ2-1	-	-	TGTGCCAGCAGCTTGCTCTTGAGCTCCTACAATGAGCAGTTCTTC	CASSLLLSSYNEQFF
TRBV9	TRBJ2-1	-	-	TGTGCCAGCAGCGTAGGTGTCAACAACAATGAGCAGTTCTTC	CASSVGVNNNEQFF
TRBV7-6	TRBJ2-3	TRBD2	-	TGTGCCAGCAGCCAAACTAGCGGGGGCCGCACAGATACGCAGTATTTT	CASSQTSGGRTDTQYF
TRBV6-2/TRBV6-3	TRBJ2-7	TRBD1	-	TGTGCCAGCAGTTCGGGACAGGGCCGACCCTACGAGCAGTACTTC	CASSSGQGRPYEQYF
TRBV9	TRBJ1-1	TRBD1	few	TGTGCCAGCTCACCTGGACAGGGAGGCCCAGCTTTCTTT	CASSPGQGGPAFF
TRBV7-9	TRBJ2-7	TRBD1	many	TGTGCCAGCAGCCCGGGACAGGGGGACTACGAGCAGTACTTC	CASSPGQGDYEQYF
TRBV2	TRBJ1-1	-	many	TGTGCCAGCTCTGTGGGGGCGGTGAACACTGAAGCTTTCTTT	CASSVGAVNTEAFF
TRBV2	TRBJ2-5	TRBD2	-	TGTGCCAGCAGTCTGAGCGGGGGAAACACCGGGGAGGGAGAGGAGACCCAGTACTTC	CASSLSGGNTGEGEETQYF
TRBV7-9	TRBJ2-7	-	many	TGTGCCAGCAGCCTTGCGGTACAATCCTACGAGCAGTACTTC	CASSLAVQSYEQYF
TRBV5-1	TRBJ2-3	TRBD1	-	TGCGCCAGCAGCTTGGAGGGGGCAGGCCCCACAGATACGCAGTATTTT	CASSLEGAGPTDTQYF
TRBV6-1	TRBJ2-1	TRBD2	-	TGTGCCAGCAGTGCACTAGCGGGGAGCAATGAGCAGTTCTTC	CASSALAGSNEQFF
TRBV10-3	TRBJ2-7	-	many	TGTGCCATCAGTGAGTCAGGACCTACGGGCGAGCAGTACTTC	CAISESGPTGEQYF
TRBV12-5	TRBJ2-7	TRBD2	few	TGTGCTAGTGGTTTGTACGGCGGGAGCTACGAGCAGTACTTC	CASGLYGGSYEQYF
TRBV19	TRBJ1-1	TRBD1	many	TGTGCCAGTAGTGCCCGACAGGGAGGTGGTATAACTGAAGCTTTCTTT	CASSARQGGGITEAFF
TRBV6-2/TRBV6-3	TRBJ2-2	-	-	TGTGCCAGCAGTTCTACAATGAACACCGGGGAGCTGTTTTTT	CASSSTMNTGELFF
TRBV25-1	TRBJ2-5	TRBD1	few	TGTGCCACACCCACGGGACAGGGACAAGAGACCCAGTACTTC	CATPTGQGQETQYF
TRBV10-2	TRBJ2-1	-	-	TGCGCCAGCACCAGTCAATACGAGCAGTTCTTC	CASTSQYEQFF
TRBV2	TRBJ1-1	-	many	TGTGCCAGCAGTGTGTGGGCAGGAAACACTGAAGCTTTCTTT	CASSVWAGNTEAFF
TRBV7-9	TRBJ1-4	TRBD1	-	TGTGCCAGCAGCTTCCGGGACAGGGTGATGGATGAAAAACTGTTTTTT	CASSFRDRVMDEKLFF
TRBV24-1	TRBJ1-5	-	many	TGTGCCACCAGTGATGCAGGGAGCAGGAGCAATCAGCCCCAGCATTTT	CATSDAGSRSNQPQHF
TRBV15	TRBJ2-7	TRBD1	many	TGTGCCACCAGCAGAGATACAGGGGCATCCTACGAGCAGTACTTC	CATSRDTGASYEQYF
TRBV20-1	TRBJ1-2	-	many	TGCAGTGCCCCGCCGACTGCGATCAGCTATGGCTACACCTTC	CSAPPTAISYGYTF
TRBV4-2	TRBJ2-5	TRBD2	-	TGTGCCAGCAGCCGCCCAGCGGGAGAAGGGGCAGAGACCCAGTACTTC	CASSRPAGEGAETQYF
TRBV7-9	TRBJ2-5	TRBD1	-	TGTGCCAGCAGCGTTTCCCGGACAGGGGGAGAGACCCAGTACTTC	CASSVSRTGGETQYF
TRBV6-5	TRBJ2-5	-	many	TGTGCCAGCAGTTACACGTCAGAGACCCAGTACTTC	CASSYTSETQYF
TRBV7-9	TRBJ2-7	TRBD1	many	TGTGCCAGCAGCGCACAGGGGATCTACGGGCAGTACTTC	CASSAQGIYGQYF
TRBV29-1	TRBJ1-1	TRBD1	-	TGCAGCGTTGTTACTGGACAGGGAGGCTTGAACACTGAAGCTTTCTTT	CSVVTGQGGLNTEAFF
TRBV4-1	TRBJ2-5	-	few	TGCGCCAGCAGCCAAGATGACAGATCCCAAGAGACCCAGTACTTC	CASSQDDRSQETQYF
TRBV7-6	TRBJ2-5	-	once	TGTGCCAGCAGCTTTGCGACCCAGTACTTC	CASSFATQYF
TRBV7-2	TRBJ2-5	-	many	TGTGCCAGCAGCTTAGCGTCTCAAGAGACCCAGTACTTC	CASSLASQETQYF
TRBV7-9	TRBJ2-7	TRBD1	many	TGTGCCAGTATCCAGGGGGCGCGGGCCTACGAGCAGTACTTC	CASIQGARAYEQYF
TRBV28	TRBJ2-7	-	few	TGTGCCAGCAGTCCTTCAAATAGGGAGCAGTACTTC	CASSPSNREQYF
TRBV13	TRBJ2-5	TRBD2	many	TGTGCCAGCAGCTCAGCTGGACTAGCGGGGGGTCGAGAGACCCAGTACTTC	CASSSAGLAGGRETQYF
TRBV20-1	TRBJ2-7	-	few	TGCAGTGCTAGTCCCCGGGCAGGGAGTGGCTACGAGCAGTACTTC	CSASPRAGSGYEQYF
TRBV6-1	TRBJ2-7	TRBD1	-	TGTGCCAGCAGTGAAGCTCCGGGACAGGTGGCCTACTTC	CASSEAPGQVAYF